This TCR beta chain was captured by sequencing in a study of blood T cell repertoires in COVID-19. Study details: Samples of COVID-19 (acute and convalescent) were obtained from the United States, Italy and Spain. In each case, the material was cDNA or gDNA derived from T cells, B-cell-depleted T cells, or PBMCs.

This clone was counted a few times. Original analysis: Estimates of nucleated cell counts were drawn from the amplification of reference gene primers. Generated by immunoSEQ multiplex PCR, the TCRdb table keeps only in-frame clones and is missing some. The V and J calls and clone size come from that table; D and trimming were worked out from the DNA. This sample has some 120,000 clones; about 80% occur once, and the top ten carry around a third. The germline V gene has CDR1 SGHKS and CDR2 YYEKEE (reference sequence). The CDR3 spans 15 residues. V dropped 3 bases and J dropped 4; count of bases not matched to a gene: 4.

The receptor was isolated from a man aged 40-49 years with active or convalescent COVID-19. The sample comprised peripheral blood. The chain uses TRBV5-5 and TRBJ2-7; TRBD2 matches 13 bases. The CDR3 nucleotides read TGTGCCAGCAGCTACCGGACTAGCGGGGGTTACGAGCAGTACTTC. Protein: CASSYRTSGGYEQYF.